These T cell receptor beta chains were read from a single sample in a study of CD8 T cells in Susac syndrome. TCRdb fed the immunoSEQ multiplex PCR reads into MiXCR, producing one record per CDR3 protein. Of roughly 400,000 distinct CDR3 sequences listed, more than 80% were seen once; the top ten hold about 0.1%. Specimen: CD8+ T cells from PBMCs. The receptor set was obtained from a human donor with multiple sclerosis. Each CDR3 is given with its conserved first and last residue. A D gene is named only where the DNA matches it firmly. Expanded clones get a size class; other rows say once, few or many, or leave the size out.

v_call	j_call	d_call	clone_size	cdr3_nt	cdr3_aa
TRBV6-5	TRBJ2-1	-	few	TGTGCCAGCAGTTACTCAGACAGGAGCTCCTACAATGAGCAGTTCTTC	CASSYSDRSSYNEQFF
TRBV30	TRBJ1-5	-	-	TGTGCCTGGAGTGCCCCAGGGAGGGATCAGCCCCAGCATTTT	CAWSAPGRDQPQHF
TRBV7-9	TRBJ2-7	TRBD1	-	TGTGCCAGCAGCTTGTTTTCCGGGACAGTCTACGAGCAGTACTTC	CASSLFSGTVYEQYF
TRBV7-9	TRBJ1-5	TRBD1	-	TGTGCCAGCGAGCGGACAGGGGCTAATCAGCCCCAGCATTTT	CASERTGANQPQHF
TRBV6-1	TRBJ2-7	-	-	TGTGCCAGCACACCGGGACACCCCTACGAGCAGTACTTC	CASTPGHPYEQYF
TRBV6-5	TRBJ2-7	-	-	TGTGCCAGCAGATACCCGGGGCGCGACCGCGAGCAGTACTTC	CASRYPGRDREQYF
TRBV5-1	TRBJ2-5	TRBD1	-	TGCGCCAGCAGCTTGGCGGACAGGGGGATTGAGACCCAGTACTTC	CASSLADRGIETQYF
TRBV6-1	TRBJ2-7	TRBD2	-	TGTGCCAGCAGCGCCGTGGAGCGGGAGGTCTCCTACGAGCAGTACTTC	CASSAVEREVSYEQYF
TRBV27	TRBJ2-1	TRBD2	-	TGTGCCACCTCTAGCGGGGCGTACAATGAGCAGTTCTTC	CATSSGAYNEQFF
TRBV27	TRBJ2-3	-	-	TGTGCCAGCAGTCCCGGGACCTCCCAAGCAGATACGCAGTATTTT	CASSPGTSQADTQYF
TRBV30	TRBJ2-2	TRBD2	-	TGTGCCCGACGCTCCAGCGGGACCATGGACACCGGGGAGCTGTTTTTT	CARRSSGTMDTGELFF
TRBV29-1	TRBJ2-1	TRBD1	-	TGCAGCGTTGCCGCCCTCGTACAGGGGGCCACAATCAATGAGCAGTTCTTC	CSVAALVQGATINEQFF
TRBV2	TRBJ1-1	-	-	TGTGCCAGCCGCCTGGGACACCAAATGAACACTGAAGCTTTCTTT	CASRLGHQMNTEAFF
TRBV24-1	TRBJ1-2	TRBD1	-	TGTGCCACCAGTAAGGGGGCAGGCTATGGCTACACCTTC	CATSKGAGYGYTF
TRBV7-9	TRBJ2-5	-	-	TGTGCCAGCAGCCCTGGGGAACAGGGGAGGGAGACCCAGTACTTC	CASSPGEQGRETQYF
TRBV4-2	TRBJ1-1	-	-	TGTGCCAGCAGCCCCCAGGGTCTCACTGAAGCTTTCTTT	CASSPQGLTEAFF
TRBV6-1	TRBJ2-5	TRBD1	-	TGTGCCAGTTCAGAGGGGGCGTTAGAGACCCAGTACTTC	CASSEGALETQYF
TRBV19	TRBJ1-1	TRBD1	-	TGTGCCAGTAGTATAAACCGGGACAGGGATTTGAACACTGAAGCTTTCTTT	CASSINRDRDLNTEAFF
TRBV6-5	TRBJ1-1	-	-	TGTGCCAGCAGATCCTCTTGGGGAGGGTTCATGTCCATGGGTGTTGAAGCTTTCTTT	CASRSSWGGFMSMGVEAFF
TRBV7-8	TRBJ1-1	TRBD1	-	TGTGCCAGCAGCTTAGGGCCGAATATCAGGGGGAAGGAGGGTGGTCACACTGAAGCTTTCTTT	CASSLGPNIRGKEGGHTEAFF
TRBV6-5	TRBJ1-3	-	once	TGTGCCAGCAGTTACAACTGGGGCAACTCTGGAAACACCATATATTTT	CASSYNWGNSGNTIYF
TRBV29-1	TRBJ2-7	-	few	TGCAGCGTTCGCGGGACGTACGAAATCTCCTACGAGCAGTACTTC	CSVRGTYEISYEQYF
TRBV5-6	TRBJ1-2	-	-	TGTGCCAGCAGCCTTCCAATGACAACGGGGGCGGGCTACACCTTC	CASSLPMTTGAGYTF
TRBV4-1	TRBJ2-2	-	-	TGCGCCAGCAGCCAAACTAGGGCGGGAGAGCTGTTTTTT	CASSQTRAGELFF
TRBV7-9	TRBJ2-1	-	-	TGTGCCAGCAGCTTAGCGGGCGGGCCTGAGCAGTTCTTC	CASSLAGGPEQFF
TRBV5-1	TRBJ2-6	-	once	TGCGCCAGCAGCCTACTGAGGACGGCCCCTGGGGCCAACGTCCTGACTTTC	CASSLLRTAPGANVLTF
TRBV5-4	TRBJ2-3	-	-	TGTGCCAGCAGCTTGGAGGCACCAGATACGCAGTATTTT	CASSLEAPDTQYF
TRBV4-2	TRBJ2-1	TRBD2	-	TGTGCCAGCAGCCAAGTTTGGCTAGCGGATAAACAAGTCTACAATGAGCAGTTCTTC	CASSQVWLADKQVYNEQFF
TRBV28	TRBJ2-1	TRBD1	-	TGTGCCAGCAGTTCACCGGGACAGGGTATGCATGAGCAGTTCTTC	CASSSPGQGMHEQFF
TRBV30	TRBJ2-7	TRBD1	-	TGTGCCTGGAGGGGGACAGGGGTCTCGCAGTACTTC	CAWRGTGVSQYF
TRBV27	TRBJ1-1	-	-	TGTGCCAGCAGTTTATCGATGCCAGGGACTGAAGCTTTCTTT	CASSLSMPGTEAFF
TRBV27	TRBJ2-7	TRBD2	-	TGTGCCAGCAGTTTACGGGCGGGAGGGATCGAGCAGTACTTC	CASSLRAGGIEQYF